What follows describes a single T cell receptor beta chain. Its antigen has not been determined. Nothing much larger sits one base from this clone, and base qualities are not available. CDR1 and CDR2 (SNHLY, FYNNEI) derive from the germline V gene. Reading from cysteine to phenylalanine, the CDR3 counts 15 amino acids. The kept DNA is CDR3 alone, 45 bases in frame from the first base. V and J are truncated by 4 bases and 3 bases respectively, leaving an intervening sequence of 13 bases. This sample was taken from a study of Graves' ophthalmopathy and Graves' hyperthyroidism (dated by TCRdb to between 2017 and 2018). With regard to the full study: A patient counted as having stable hyperthyroidism if there was no progression to ophthalmopathy within 18 months of follow-up. To tell Graves' ophthalmopathy apart from Graves' hyperthyroidism, and to predict which patients would progress to ophthalmopathy, the study relied on TCR beta repertoire signatures. In total, 135 blood samples were TCR-sequenced: approximately 42 ophthalmopathy, roughly 80 hyperthyroidism and approximately 17 hyperthyroidism-to-ophthalmopathy patients. To explore V-J signatures distinguishing ophthalmopathy from hyperthyroidism, a discovery set of more than 95 patients (fewer than 45 ophthalmopathy, about 57 stable hyperthyroidism) was enrolled. The independent validation cohort included 18 to 20 hyperthyroidism patients plus 17 patients who later progressed from hyperthyroidism to ophthalmopathy. In more than five hyperthyroidism patients, the T-cell repertoires found in thyroid tissue were compared with those found in blood. Following sampling, methimazole starting at 30 mg daily was administered to hyperthyroidism patients, and high-dose intravenous methylprednisolone was administered to ophthalmopathy patients. The research as a whole found: In validation, the model predicted ophthalmopathy progression with about 70% sensitivity and roughly 72% specificity; around twelve predicted patients were CT-confirmed with GO in a median of about 6.2 months. Sample size was not statistically predetermined, and group allocation was not concealed from the investigators. Ophthalmopathy was separated from stable hyperthyroidism by the 13-signature model with more than 85% sensitivity and about 83% specificity in cross-validation and with 80%/75% in the test set. Most expanded thyroid clonotypes with frequency above 0.001 were also detected in blood, suggesting blood repertoires may reflect the thyroid immune response.

The hyperthyroidism patients were 18 to 65 years old and newly diagnosed, with a disease duration of less than 2 months. Patients with other autoimmune diseases, uncontrolled infections, pregnancy or lactation were excluded. Clinical symptoms, serum thyroxine, TRAb, thyroid ultrasound and orbital computed tomography were used for diagnosis. Total RNA was extracted with Trizol reagent and quality-checked on an Agilent 2100 Bioanalyzer. TCR beta CDR3 regions were amplified from RNA transcripts for repertoire sequencing. The first round was an RT-PCR using HTBI primers with the Qiagen OneStep RT-PCR kit, and this first round was followed by a second-round multiplex PCR, then size selection and purification. Sequencing of the libraries was carried out on an Illumina HiSeq2000 in paired-end mode with 100 bp reads. The source study handled its data this way. SOAPnuke was used to process the reads, throwing out any read that had adapters, had uncalled bases, had a mean Phred below 15, or lacked an exact constant-primer or identifier match. High-quality paired reads were merged with COPE v1.2.5. Each unique nucleotide sequence was defined as a clonotype, and clonotypes were aligned to IMGT TRB V, D and J references with MiTCR v1.1. Analysis was restricted to V-J combinations with a frequency above 0.0001, which covered 98% to 99.2% of repertoires. A TCR clonal expansion and chaos score per V-J combination was defined as the ratio of F50 clonal expansion to chaos observed in the TCRdist matrix. Welch's t-statistics and random forest were used to narrow the features down to over ten V-J combinations, which were then fed into a naive Bayes classifier. Thyroid-blood repertoire similarity was quantified with the Morisita-Horn index. TCRdb trimmed public reads at Q25 via fastp, called clones via MiXCR and kept in-frame beta chains. One record per CDR3 amino acid sequence lists the most common genes and DNA. TCRdb, not the original authors, processed these V and J calls. Here the sample has 560,000 or so distinct CDR3 sequences; approximately 37% occur a single time. The top ten constitute about 4.1% of the sample.

The TCR originated in an adult man with Graves' hyperthyroidism. What was sequenced was peripheral blood or thyroid tissue (not recorded which). Here the chain combines TRBV2 and TRBJ1-5; the D gene is not confidently resolved. The DNA sequence is TGTGCCAGCAGTGTTGGGCCACTTTTCAATCAGCCCCAGCATTTT. This gives the protein CASSVGPLFNQPQHF.